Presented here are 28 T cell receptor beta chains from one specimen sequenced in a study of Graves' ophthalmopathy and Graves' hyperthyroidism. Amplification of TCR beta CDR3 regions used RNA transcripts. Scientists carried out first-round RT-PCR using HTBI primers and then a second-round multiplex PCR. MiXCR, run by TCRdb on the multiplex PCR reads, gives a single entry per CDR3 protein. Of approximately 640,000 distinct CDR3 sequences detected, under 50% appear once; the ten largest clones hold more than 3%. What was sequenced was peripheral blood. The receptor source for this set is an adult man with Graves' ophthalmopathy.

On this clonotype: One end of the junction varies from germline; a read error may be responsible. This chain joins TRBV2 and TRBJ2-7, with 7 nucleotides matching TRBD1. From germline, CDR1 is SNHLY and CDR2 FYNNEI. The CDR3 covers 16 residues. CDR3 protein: CASSLPGRQGVNERYF. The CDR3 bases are TGTGCCAGCAGTTTACCGGGTCGACAGGGAGTCAACGAGCGGTACTTC.

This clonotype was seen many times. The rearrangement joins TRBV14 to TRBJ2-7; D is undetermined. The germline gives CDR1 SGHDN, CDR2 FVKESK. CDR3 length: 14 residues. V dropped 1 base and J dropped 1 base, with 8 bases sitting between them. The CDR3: CASSQGLGSYEQYF. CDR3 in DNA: TGTGCCAGCAGCCAAGGGCTGGGTTCCTACGAGCAGTACTTC.

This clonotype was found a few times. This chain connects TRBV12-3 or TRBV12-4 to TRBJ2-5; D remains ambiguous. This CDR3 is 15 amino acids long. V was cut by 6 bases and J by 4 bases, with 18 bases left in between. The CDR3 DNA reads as TGTGCCAGCAGGGATGATAGGCGTAGAGGAGAGACCCAGTACTTC. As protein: CASRDDRRRGETQYF.

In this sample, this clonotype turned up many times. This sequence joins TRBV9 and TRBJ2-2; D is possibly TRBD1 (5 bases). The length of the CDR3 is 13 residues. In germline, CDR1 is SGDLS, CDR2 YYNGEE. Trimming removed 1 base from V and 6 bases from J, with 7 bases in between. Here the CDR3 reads CASSVQGPGELFF. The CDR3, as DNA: TGTGCCAGCAGCGTACAGGGTCCCGGGGAGCTGTTTTTT.

The CDR3, as DNA: TGTGCCAGCAGGACAGGGGGCCGTCAGCCCCAGCATTTT. Its translation is CASRTGGRQPQHF. The gene calls are TRBV2 and TRBJ1-5; 10 nucleotides align to TRBD1. The CDR3 is made up of 13 amino acids. The germline V gene has CDR1 SNHLY and CDR2 FYNNEI. V shed 6 bases, J shed 6 bases, and the junction held 2 bases outside the gene matches. Full variable domain (missing parts from reference TRBV2 and TRBJ1-5): EPEVTQTPSHQVTQMGQEVILRCVPISNHLYFYWYRQILGQKVEFLVSFYNNEISEKSEIFDDQFSVERPDGSNFTLKIRSTKLEDSAMYFCASRTGGRQPQHFGDGTRLSIL.

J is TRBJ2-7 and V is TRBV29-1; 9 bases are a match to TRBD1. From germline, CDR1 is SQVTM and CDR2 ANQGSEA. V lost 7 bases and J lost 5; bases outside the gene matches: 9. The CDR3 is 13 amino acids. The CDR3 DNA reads TGCAGCGACTCGGGACAGGGAGTCAACGAGCAGTACTTC. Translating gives CSDSGQGVNEQYF.

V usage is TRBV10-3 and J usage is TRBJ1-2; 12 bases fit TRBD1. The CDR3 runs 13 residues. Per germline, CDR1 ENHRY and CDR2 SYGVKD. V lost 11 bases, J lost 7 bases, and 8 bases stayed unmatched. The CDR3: CAATGTGGSGYTF. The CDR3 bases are TGTGCCGCGACCGGGACAGGGGGCTCTGGCTACACCTTC.

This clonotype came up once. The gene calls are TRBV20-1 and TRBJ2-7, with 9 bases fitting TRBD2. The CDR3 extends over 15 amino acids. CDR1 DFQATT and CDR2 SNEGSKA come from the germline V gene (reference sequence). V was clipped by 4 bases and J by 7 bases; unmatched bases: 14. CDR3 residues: CSAIGGGGSWNEQYF. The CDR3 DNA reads TGCAGTGCTATTGGCGGGGGGGGTTCTTGGAATGAGCAGTACTTC.

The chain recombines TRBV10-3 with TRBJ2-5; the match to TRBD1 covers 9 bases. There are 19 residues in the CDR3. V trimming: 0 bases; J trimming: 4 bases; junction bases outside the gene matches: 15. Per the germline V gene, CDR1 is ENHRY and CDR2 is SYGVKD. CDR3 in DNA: TGTGCCATCAGTGAGTCGTCGATGTCCGGACAGGGGCCCGCAGAGACCCAGTACTTC. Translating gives CAISESSMSGQGPAETQYF.

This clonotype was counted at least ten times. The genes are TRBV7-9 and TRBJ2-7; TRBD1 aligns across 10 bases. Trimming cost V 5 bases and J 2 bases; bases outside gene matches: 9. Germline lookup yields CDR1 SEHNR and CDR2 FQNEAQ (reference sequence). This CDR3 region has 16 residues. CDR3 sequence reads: CASSKDRGQGTYEQYF. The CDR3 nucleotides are TGTGCCAGCAGCAAAGACAGGGGACAGGGGACCTACGAGCAGTACTTC.

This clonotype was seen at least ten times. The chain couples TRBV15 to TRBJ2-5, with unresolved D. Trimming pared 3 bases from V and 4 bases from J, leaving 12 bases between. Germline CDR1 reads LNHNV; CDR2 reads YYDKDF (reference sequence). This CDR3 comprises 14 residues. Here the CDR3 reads CATSREGWAETQYF. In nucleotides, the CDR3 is TGTGCCACCAGCAGGGAAGGTTGGGCAGAGACCCAGTACTTC.

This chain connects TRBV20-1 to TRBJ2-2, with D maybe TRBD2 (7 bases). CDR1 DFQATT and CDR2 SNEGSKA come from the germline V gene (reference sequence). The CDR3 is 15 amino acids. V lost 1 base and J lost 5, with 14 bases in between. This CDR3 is CSARGGGGLTGELFF. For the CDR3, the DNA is TGCAGTGCTAGAGGGGGCGGGGGCCTTACCGGGGAGCTGTTTTTT.

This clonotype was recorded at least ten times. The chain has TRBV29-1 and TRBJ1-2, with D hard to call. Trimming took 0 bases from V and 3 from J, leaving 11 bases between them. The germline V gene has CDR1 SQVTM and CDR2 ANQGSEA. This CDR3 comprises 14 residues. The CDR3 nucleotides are TGCAGCGTTGAAGATTCGTGGATTCACTATGGCTACACCTTC. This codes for CSVEDSWIHYGYTF.

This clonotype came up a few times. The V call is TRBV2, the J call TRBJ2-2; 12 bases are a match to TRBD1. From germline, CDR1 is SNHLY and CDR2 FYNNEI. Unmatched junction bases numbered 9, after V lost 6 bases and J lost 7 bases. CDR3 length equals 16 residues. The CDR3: CASRATGTGGHGELFF. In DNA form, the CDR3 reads TGTGCCAGCAGGGCCACCGGGACAGGGGGCCACGGGGAGCTGTTTTTT.

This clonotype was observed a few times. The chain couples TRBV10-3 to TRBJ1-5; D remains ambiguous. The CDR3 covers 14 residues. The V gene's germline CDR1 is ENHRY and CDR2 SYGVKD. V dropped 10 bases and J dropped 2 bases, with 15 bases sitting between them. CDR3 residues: CASSNQRGNQPQHF. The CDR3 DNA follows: TGTGCCAGCTCGAACCAGAGGGGCAATCAGCCCCAGCATTTT.

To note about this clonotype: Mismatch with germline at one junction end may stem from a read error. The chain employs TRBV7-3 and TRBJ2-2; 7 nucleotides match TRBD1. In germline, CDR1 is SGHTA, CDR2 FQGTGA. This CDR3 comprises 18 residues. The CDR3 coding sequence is TGTGCCAGCAGCTTAATACCCCCGACAGGGATCAACACCGAGGAGCTGTTTTTT. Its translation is CASSLIPPTGINTEELFF.

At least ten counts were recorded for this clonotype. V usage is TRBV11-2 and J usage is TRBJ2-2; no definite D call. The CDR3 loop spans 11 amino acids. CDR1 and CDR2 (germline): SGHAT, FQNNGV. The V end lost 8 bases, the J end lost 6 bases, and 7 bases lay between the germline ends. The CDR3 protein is CASGPPGELFF. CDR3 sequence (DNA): TGTGCCAGCGGCCCCCCCGGGGAGCTGTTTTTT.

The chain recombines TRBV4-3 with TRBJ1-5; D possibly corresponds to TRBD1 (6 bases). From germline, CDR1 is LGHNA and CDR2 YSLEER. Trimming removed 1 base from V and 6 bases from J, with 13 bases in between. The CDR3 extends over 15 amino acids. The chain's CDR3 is CASSQAGGAGQPQHF. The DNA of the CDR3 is TGCGCCAGCAGCCAAGCGGGGGGCGCGGGTCAGCCCCAGCATTTT.

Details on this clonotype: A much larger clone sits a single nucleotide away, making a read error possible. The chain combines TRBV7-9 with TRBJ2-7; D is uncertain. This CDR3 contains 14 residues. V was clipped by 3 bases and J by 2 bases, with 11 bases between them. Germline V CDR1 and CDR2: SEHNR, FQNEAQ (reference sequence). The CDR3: CASSFDIFPYEQYF. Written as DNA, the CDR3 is TGTGCCAGCAGCTTTGACATCTTCCCCTACGAGCAGTACTTC.

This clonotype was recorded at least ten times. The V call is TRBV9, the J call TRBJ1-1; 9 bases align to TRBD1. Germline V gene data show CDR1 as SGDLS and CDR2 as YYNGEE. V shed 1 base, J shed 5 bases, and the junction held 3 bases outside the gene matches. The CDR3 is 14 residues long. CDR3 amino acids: CASSVTGGMTEAFF. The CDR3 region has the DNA TGTGCCAGCAGCGTAACAGGGGGCATGACTGAAGCTTTCTTT. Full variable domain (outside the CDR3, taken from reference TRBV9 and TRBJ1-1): DSGVTQTPKHLITATGQRVTLRCSPRSGDLSVYWYQQSLDQGLQFLIQYYNGEERAKGNILERFSAQQFPDLHSELNLSSLELGDSALYFCASSVTGGMTEAFFGQGTRLTVV.

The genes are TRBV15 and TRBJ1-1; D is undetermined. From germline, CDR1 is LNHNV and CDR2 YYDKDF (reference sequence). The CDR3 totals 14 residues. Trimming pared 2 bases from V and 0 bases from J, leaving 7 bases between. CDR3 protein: CATSRTQVNTEAFF. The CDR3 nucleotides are TGTGCCACCAGCAGAACCCAGGTGAACACTGAAGCTTTCTTT.

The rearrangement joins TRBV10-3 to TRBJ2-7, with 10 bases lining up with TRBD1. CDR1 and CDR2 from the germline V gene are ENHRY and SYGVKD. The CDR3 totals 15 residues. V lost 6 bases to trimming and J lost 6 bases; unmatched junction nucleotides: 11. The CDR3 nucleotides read TGTGCCATCAGCGCGACAGGGGGCTATCCGCTCGAGCAGTACTTC. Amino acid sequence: CAISATGGYPLEQYF.

This chain's CDR3 is CASSEQGASNQHF. Here the CDR3 DNA reads TGTGCCAGCAGTGAACAGGGGGCTAGCAATCAGCATTTT. The rearrangement joins TRBV2 to TRBJ1-5, with TRBD1 matching 8 bases. The CDR3 runs 13 residues. Losses at the gene ends were 2 bases for V and 13 bases for J; bases not matched to a gene: 7. Germline CDR1 and CDR2: SNHLY and FYNNEI.

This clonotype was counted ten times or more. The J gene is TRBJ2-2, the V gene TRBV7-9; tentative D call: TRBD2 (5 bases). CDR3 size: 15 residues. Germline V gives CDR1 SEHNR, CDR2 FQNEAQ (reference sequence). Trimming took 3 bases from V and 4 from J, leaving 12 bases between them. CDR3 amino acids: CASSFLPRGTGELFF. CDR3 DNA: TGTGCCAGCAGCTTCCTCCCCCGGGGCACCGGGGAGCTGTTTTTT.

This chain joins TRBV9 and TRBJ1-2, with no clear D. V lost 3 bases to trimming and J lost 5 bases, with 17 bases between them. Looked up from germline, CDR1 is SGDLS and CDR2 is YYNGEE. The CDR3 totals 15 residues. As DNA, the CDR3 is TGTGCCAGCAGCGGAGAGGCAGGACCCCAGTATGGCTACACCTTC. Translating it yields CASSGEAGPQYGYTF.

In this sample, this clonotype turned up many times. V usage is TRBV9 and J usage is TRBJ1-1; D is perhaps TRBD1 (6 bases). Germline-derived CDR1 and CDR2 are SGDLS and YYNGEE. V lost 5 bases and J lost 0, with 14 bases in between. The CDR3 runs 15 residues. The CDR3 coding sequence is TGTGCCAGCAGTGTCGGGGGCAGAATGAACACTGAAGCTTTCTTT. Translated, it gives CASSVGGRMNTEAFF.

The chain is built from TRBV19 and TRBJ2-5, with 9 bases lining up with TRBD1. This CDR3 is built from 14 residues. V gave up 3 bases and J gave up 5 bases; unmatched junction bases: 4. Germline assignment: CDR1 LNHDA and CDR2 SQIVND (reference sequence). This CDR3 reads CASSMGQGSETQYF. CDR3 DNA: TGTGCCAGTAGTATGGGACAGGGTAGTGAGACCCAGTACTTC.

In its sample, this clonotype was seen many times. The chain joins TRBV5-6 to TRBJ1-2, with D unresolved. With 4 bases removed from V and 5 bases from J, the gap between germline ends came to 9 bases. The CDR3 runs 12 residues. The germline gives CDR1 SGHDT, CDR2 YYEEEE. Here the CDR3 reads CASSPGSYGYTF. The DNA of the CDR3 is TGTGCCAGCAGCCCCGGATCGTATGGCTACACCTTC.